These 30 T cell receptor beta chains came from one sample sequenced in a study of brain T cells in children with intractable seizures. Here immunoSEQ multiplex PCR was the method, and the copy in TCRdb shows in-frame clones only, minus some. The sample holds 110,000 or so clones; roughly 94% are singletons and the top ten take 3.5% to 4%. This specimen was peripheral blood, taken at surgery. These receptors all come from a boy less than two years old with hemimegalencephaly and intractable seizures.

The CDR3 loop is CASSLRRGRGESEKLFF. The CDR3 DNA follows: TGTGCCAGCAGCTTGCGCAGGGGGCGCGGGGAGAGTGAAAAACTGTTTTTT. The rearrangement links TRBV7-6 to TRBJ1-4, with 8 bases lining up with TRBD1. Trimming cost V 3 bases and J 7 bases; bases outside gene matches: 13. Germline V gene data show CDR1 as SGHVS and CDR2 as FNYEAQ. The CDR3 is made up of 17 amino acids.

The rearrangement joins TRBV7-9 to TRBJ2-1; TRBD2 matches at 12 bases. The trim removed 6 bases at V and 15 bases at J, leaving 9 bases unmatched. This CDR3 region has 13 residues. The germline gives CDR1 SEHNR, CDR2 FQNEAQ (reference sequence). The DNA for the CDR3 is TGTGCCAGCAGTCCGACTAGCGGGAGTGGGGGGTTCTTC. Amino acids: CASSPTSGSGGFF.

The chain has TRBV6-5 and TRBJ1-3, with D unclear. The CDR3 length is 13 residues. V was shortened by 6 bases and J by 0 bases, with 6 bases between the two germline ends. The germline gives CDR1 MNHEY, CDR2 SVGAGI. The CDR3 reads CASSVSSGNTIYF. CDR3 bases: TGTGCCAGCAGCGTCAGCTCTGGAAACACCATATATTTT.

This clone occurred once. The rearrangement uses TRBV3-1 (or the pseudogene TRBV3-2) and TRBJ1-2; no definite D call. The germline V and J ends were trimmed by 6 bases and 8 bases, with 16 bases remaining between them. CDR3 length: 13 amino acids. Germline lookup yields CDR1 LGHDT and CDR2 YNNKEL (reference sequence). The CDR3 DNA sequence: TGTGCCAGCAGTCCCACGGCCTCCCAGGGCTACACCTTC. Translated: CASSPTASQGYTF.

The chain employs TRBV24-1 and TRBJ2-1; D may be TRBD2 (5 bases). This CDR3 has 13 amino acids. The germline V gene has CDR1 KGHDR and CDR2 SFDVKD. The ends were cut back, 5 bases at V and 4 bases at J, with 8 bases in the middle. This CDR3 is CATSARAYNEQFF. The CDR3, as DNA: TGTGCCACCAGTGCGCGGGCTTACAATGAGCAGTTCTTC.

The chain uses TRBV5-4 and TRBJ1-1; no definite D call. The V gene lost 0 bases and the J gene lost 1 base, with 4 bases spanning the gap. There are 13 residues in the CDR3. Germline lookup yields CDR1 SGHNT and CDR2 YYREEE (reference sequence). The CDR3 here is CASSLDQNTEAFF. The DNA for the CDR3 is TGTGCCAGCAGCTTGGATCAGAACACTGAAGCTTTCTTT.

The chain employs TRBV12-5 and TRBJ2-1; no definite D call. CDR3 size: 13 residues. The ends were cut back, 7 bases at V and 6 bases at J, with 13 bases in the middle. Germline V gene lookup returns CDR1 LGHNT and CDR2 FRNRAP. The CDR3 here is CASAFGRPNEQFF. DNA of the CDR3: TGTGCTAGTGCGTTTGGGCGCCCCAATGAGCAGTTCTTC. Full variable domain (remainder filled in from reference TRBV12-5 and TRBJ2-1): DARVTQTPRHKVTEMGQEVTMRCQPILGHNTVFWYRQTMMQGLELLAYFRNRAPLDDSGMPKDRFSAEMPDATLATLKIQPSEPRDSAVYFCASAFGRPNEQFFGPGTRLTVL.

The chain joins TRBV28 to TRBJ2-1; the match to TRBD2 covers 12 bases. V shed 5 bases and J 10 bases; nucleotides not matched to a gene: 3. This CDR3 comprises 13 residues. CDR1 is MDHEN, CDR2 SYDVKM, per germline. CDR3 DNA: TGTGCCAGCAGTCCTAGCGGGAGGGTCGAGCAGTTCTTC. Amino acid sequence: CASSPSGRVEQFF.

This chain uses TRBV7-2 with TRBJ2-3; D is possibly TRBD2 (6 bases). CDR3 size: 14 residues. Germline V gene sequence: CDR1 SGHTA, CDR2 FQGNSA. Trimming took off 2 bases at V and 5 bases at J, with 11 bases between the two ends. The CDR3 sequence: CASSLRLALDTQYF. CDR3 DNA sequence: TGTGCCAGCAGCTTACGGCTAGCGCTAGATACGCAGTATTTT.

The chain employs TRBV5-1 and TRBJ2-5; 11 nucleotides align to TRBD1. This CDR3 is 15 amino acids long. CDR1 and CDR2 from the germline V gene are SGHRS and YFSETQ. V lost 0 bases, J lost 4 bases, and 2 bases stayed unmatched. The CDR3 DNA sequence: TGCGCCAGCAGCTTGGCCGGGACAGGGGGAGAGACCCAGTACTTC. It codes for CASSLAGTGGETQYF.

The rearrangement links TRBV19 to TRBJ2-7; D might be TRBD2 (6 bases). Looked up from germline, CDR1 is LNHDA and CDR2 is SQIVND (reference sequence). The CDR3 totals 14 residues. Deletions cut 6 bases from V and 4 bases from J, with 16 bases between. The DNA of the CDR3 is TGTGCCAGTAGACATACAGCGGGTGGGTACGAGCAGTACTTC. Protein sequence: CASRHTAGGYEQYF. Combining the CDR3 with reference TRBV19 and TRBJ2-7 gives the whole variable domain DGGITQSPKYLFRKEGQNVTLSCEQNLNHDAMYWYRQDPGQGLRLIYYSQIVNDFQKGDIAEGYSVSREKKESFPLTVTSAQKNPTAFYLCASRHTAGGYEQYFGPGTRLTVT.

The rearrangement uses TRBV6-5 and TRBJ2-5, with D tentatively TRBD1 or TRBD2 (6 bases each). V lost 0 bases, J lost 5 bases, and 13 bases lay in between. The germline CDR1 and CDR2 sequences are MNHEY and SVGAGI. CDR3 length equals 15 residues. This CDR3 is CASSYSTGAWETQYF. The CDR3 bases are TGTGCCAGCAGTTACTCGACGGGGGCGTGGGAGACCCAGTACTTC.

The chain links TRBV29-1 to TRBJ2-1; no reliable D call. Germline V gene sequence: CDR1 SQVTM, CDR2 ANQGSEA. The CDR3 has 14 amino acids. The germline V and J ends were trimmed by 2 bases and 0 bases, with 8 bases remaining between them. As DNA, the CDR3 is TGCAGCGTTGAACGCTCCCCCTCCTACAATGAGCAGTTCTTC. As protein: CSVERSPSYNEQFF.

V usage is TRBV27 and J usage is TRBJ1-4; TRBD1 agrees at 7 bases. The junction had 12 bases not matched to a gene; V was cut back by 6 bases and J by 8 bases. CDR3 size: 15 residues. CDR1 and CDR2 (germline): MNHEY, SMNVEV (reference sequence). CDR3 region: CASRRATGKGEKLFF. CDR3 nucleotides: TGTGCCAGCAGGAGGGCGACAGGGAAGGGGGAAAAACTGTTTTTT. Based on the CDR3 plus reference TRBV27 and TRBJ1-4, the full variable domain is EAQVTQNPRYLITVTGKKLTVTCSQNMNHEYMSWYRQDPGLGLRQIYYSMNVEVTDKGDVPEGYKVSRKEKRNFPLILESPSPNQTSLYFCASRRATGKGEKLFFGSGTQLSVL.

V usage is TRBV27 and J usage is TRBJ2-3; weak D call: TRBD1 (5 bases). The V end lost 3 bases, the J end lost 1 base, and 11 bases lay between the germline ends. The CDR3 totals 15 residues. CDR1 and CDR2 from the germline V gene are MNHEY and SMNVEV (reference sequence). CDR3 bases: TGTGCCAGCAGTTTTAGGACACGTCGCACAGATACGCAGTATTTT. This sequence encodes CASSFRTRRTDTQYF.

The genes are TRBV7-9 and TRBJ2-7; D uncertain. With 3 bases removed from V and 0 bases from J, the gap between germline ends came to 12 bases. The CDR3 totals 15 residues. Germline V gene data show CDR1 as SEHNR and CDR2 as FQNEAQ (reference sequence). CDR3 coding DNA: TGTGCCAGCAGCTTCTCTTCGACGAGCTCCTACGAGCAGTACTTC. This gives the protein CASSFSSTSSYEQYF.

The genes are TRBV15 and TRBJ2-3; 12 bases are shared with TRBD1. Trimming at V came to 5 bases and at J to 9 bases, leaving 18 bases not matched to a gene. Germline CDR1 and CDR2: LNHNV and YYDKDF (reference sequence). The CDR3 totals 18 residues. The CDR3 region has the DNA TGTGCCACCAGCCTCGAGGGGACAGGGGGCAGGGTATTTGCGACGCAGTATTTT. Protein sequence: CATSLEGTGGRVFATQYF.

This CDR3 reads CASSLGPDRENTEAFF. Here the CDR3 DNA reads TGCGCCAGCAGCTTGGGTCCGGACAGAGAGAACACTGAAGCTTTCTTT. This chain joins TRBV5-1 and TRBJ1-1, with TRBD1 as a possible D gene (6 bases). This CDR3 contains 16 residues. Trimming took off 0 bases at V and 1 base at J, with 13 bases between the two ends. Germline CDR1 SGHRS, CDR2 YFSETQ.

The gene calls are TRBV5-3 and TRBJ2-7; no reliable D call. TRBV5-3 is noted as an ORF with a role that remains uncertain. Deletions cut 2 bases from V and 2 bases from J, with 17 bases between. The CDR3 runs to 16 residues. The CDR3 reads CARSFSCGKHTYEQYF. The CDR3 DNA reads TGTGCCAGAAGCTTTAGTTGCGGCAAGCACACCTACGAGCAGTACTTC.

The CDR3 protein is CASSYSGGDYGYTF. CDR3 nucleotides: TGTGCCAGCAGTTACTCTGGGGGTGACTATGGCTACACCTTC. The chain uses TRBV6-5 and TRBJ1-2; D is possibly TRBD1 (5 bases). CDR1 MNHEY and CDR2 SVGAGI come from the germline V gene. With 0 bases removed from V and 3 bases from J, the gap between germline ends came to 8 bases. This CDR3 is built from 14 residues.

J is TRBJ2-3 and V is TRBV27; possibly TRBD2 for D (6 bases). V lost 3 bases, J lost 2 bases, and 12 bases lay in between. This CDR3 is 15 amino acids long. Germline-derived CDR1 and CDR2 are MNHEY and SMNVEV (reference sequence). This CDR3 is CASSFGTRNTDTQYF. DNA of the CDR3: TGTGCCAGCAGTTTTGGGACTCGTAACACAGATACGCAGTATTTT.

The CDR3 DNA reads TGTGCCATCAGTGAGTTAGGCGGACAGGGGAACTATGGCTACACCTTC. Its protein product is CAISELGGQGNYGYTF. The chain links TRBV10-3 to TRBJ1-2; 9 positions agree with TRBD1. Germline-derived CDR1 and CDR2 are ENHRY and SYGVKD. The CDR3 runs to 16 residues. The junction had 5 bases not matched to a gene; V was cut back by 1 base and J by 2 bases.

This chain joins TRBV9 and TRBJ2-1, with 8 bases matching TRBD2. Germline V gene data show CDR1 as SGDLS and CDR2 as YYNGEE. CDR3 length equals 15 residues. The V and J ends lost 2 bases and 5 bases, in that order; junction bases with no gene match: 6. The chain's CDR3 is CASSVYSGTNNEQFF. The CDR3 region has the DNA TGTGCCAGCAGCGTCTATAGCGGGACGAACAATGAGCAGTTCTTC.

The gene calls are TRBV25-1 and TRBJ2-3; 7 nucleotides match TRBD2. The V and J ends lost 6 bases and 1 base, in that order; junction bases with no gene match: 10. This CDR3 comprises 16 residues. Germline V gene lookup returns CDR1 MGHDK and CDR2 SYGVNS. Here the CDR3 reads CASSLGLREGTDTQYF. The CDR3 DNA reads as TGTGCCAGCAGCTTGGGGTTACGGGAGGGCACAGATACGCAGTATTTT.

The rearrangement uses TRBV9 and TRBJ2-5, with D unclear. Trimming pared 0 bases from V and 1 base from J, leaving 10 bases between. CDR3 length equals 15 residues. Per germline, CDR1 SGDLS and CDR2 YYNGEE. As DNA, the CDR3 is TGTGCCAGCAGCGTAGGGTGGCTGCTCCAAGAGACCCAGTACTTC. Encoded protein: CASSVGWLLQETQYF.

The chain links TRBV2 to TRBJ2-3; TRBD1 matches 11 bases. V shed 6 bases, J shed 4 bases, and the junction held 6 bases outside the gene matches. Germline V lookup: CDR1 SNHLY, CDR2 FYNNEI. This CDR3 is built from 15 residues. The CDR3: CASRDGTGGPDTQYF. The DNA of the CDR3 is TGTGCCAGCAGAGACGGGACAGGGGGACCAGATACGCAGTATTTT.

The V call is TRBV19, the J call TRBJ2-3, with 10 bases aligning to TRBD1. There are 16 residues in the CDR3. Trimming cost V 1 base and J 5 bases; bases outside gene matches: 6. Germline values: CDR1 LNHDA, CDR2 SQIVND (reference sequence). CDR3 nucleotides: TGTGCCAGTAGTATAGTGGGGACAGGGGTCGAAGATACGCAGTATTTT. Its translation is CASSIVGTGVEDTQYF.

The V and J genes are TRBV12-3 or TRBV12-4 and TRBJ2-1; 7 bases are shared with TRBD2. This CDR3 has 13 residues. Germline trimming cut 10 bases from V and 4 bases from J; bases unmatched to any gene: 7. The CDR3 region is CATTSAPYNEQFF. The CDR3 region has the DNA TGTGCCACCACTAGCGCCCCATACAATGAGCAGTTCTTC.

The chain employs TRBV13 and TRBJ2-3; D might be TRBD2 (6 bases). Germline CDR1 is PRHDT and CDR2 is FYEKMQ (reference sequence). Trimming took off 5 bases at V and 2 bases at J, with 14 bases between the two ends. CDR3 size: 15 residues. The CDR3 region is CASSGGTDNTDTQYF. CDR3 nucleotide sequence: TGTGCCAGCAGCGGGGGGACTGATAACACAGATACGCAGTATTTT.

V usage is TRBV19 and J usage is TRBJ1-5, with D unclear. The CDR3 covers 13 residues. Trimming took 6 bases from V and 7 from J, leaving 13 bases between them. Germline CDR1 and CDR2: LNHDA and SQIVND (reference sequence). CDR3 in DNA: TGTGCCAGTAGGGGCCAACTCATACAGCCCCAGCATTTT. Its protein is CASRGQLIQPQHF.